This T cell receptor beta chain emerged from a study of blood T cell repertoires in COVID-19. Study background: PBMCs, B-cell-depleted T cells, or T cells provided the cDNA or gDNA that made up the material.

Germline lookup yields CDR1 LNHDA and CDR2 SQIVND (reference sequence). Trimming took off 10 bases at V and 0 bases at J, with 10 bases between the two ends. This CDR3 is 14 amino acids long. Original processing methods: By means of reference gene primer amplification, nucleated cell counts were estimated. The method was immunoSEQ multiplex PCR; TCRdb's version includes in-frame clones alone and lacks a portion of them. D and trimming come from the DNA, and the V and J calls and clone size come from that table. This table has 150,000 to 200,000 clones, approximately 89% appearing once. This clonotype was sampled from a woman aged 55-70 years with acute or convalescent COVID-19. Sequencing used peripheral blood. This sequence joins TRBV19 and TRBJ2-6; D gene ambiguous. The CDR3 sequence: CATKESSGANVLTF. The CDR3 bases are TGTGCCACAAAAGAGAGCTCTGGGGCCAACGTCCTGACTTTC. The complete variable domain, with remaining parts taken from reference TRBV19 and TRBJ2-6, reads DGGITQSPKYLFRKEGQNVTLSCEQNLNHDAMYWYRQDPGQGLRLIYYSQIVNDFQKGDIAEGYSVSREKKESFPLTVTSAQKNPTAFYLCATKESSGANVLTFGAGSRLTVL.